A selection of T cell receptor beta chains follows, all from one sample in a study of blood T cell repertoires in COVID-19. Clones were read by immunoSEQ multiplex PCR, and TCRdb kept only the in-frame ones, dropping some. The table lists about 75,000 clones, approximately 79% of them singletons. Sequenced: peripheral blood. Receptors originate from a human donor with acute or convalescent COVID-19. The donor label of this sample is uncertain. CDR3s include the opening cysteine and the closing phenylalanine or tryptophan. A D gene is named only where the DNA matches it firmly. Clone size is stated in some rows and not others, as once, few, many or a class when expanded.

D	size	V	J	DNA	CDR3
TRBD2	.	TRBV14	TRBJ2-7	TGTGCCAGCAGCCTAGAAGGGGCGGGAGCCTACGAGCAGTACTTC	CASSLEGAGAYEQYF
TRBD2	.	TRBV19	TRBJ2-3	TGTGCCAGTAGTGACGGGACTAGGCCCACAGATACGCAGTATTTT	CASSDGTRPTDTQYF
.	.	TRBV10-3	TRBJ1-1	TGTGCCATCAAAGACATGGCTGAAGCTTTCTTT	CAIKDMAEAFF
.	.	TRBV11-2	TRBJ2-6	TGTGCCAGCAGCCCCCAGGGGTCTGGGGCCAACGTCCTGACTTTC	CASSPQGSGANVLTF
TRBD1	.	TRBV7-2	TRBJ2-3	TGTGCCAGCAGCTTAGGACAGGGGGCAGATACGCAGTATTTT	CASSLGQGADTQYF
TRBD1	few	TRBV7-6	TRBJ2-2	TGTGCCAGCAGCTTAAGGAGGACAGGGGAGAGCACCGGGGAGCTGTTTTTT	CASSLRRTGESTGELFF
.	.	TRBV11-2	TRBJ2-4	TGTGCCAGCAGCTCTACTCTCAGGGGCATAGCCAAAAACATTCAGTACTTC	CASSSTLRGIAKNIQYF
.	.	TRBV5-4	TRBJ1-1	TGTGCCAGCAGCCTGGGTCGGGGTGGGAACACTGAAGCTTTCTTT	CASSLGRGGNTEAFF
TRBD2	once	TRBV27	TRBJ2-7	TGTGCCAGCAGCCGTCTCCCCGGGACTAGCGGGAGTACACTATCCTACGAGCAGTACTTC	CASSRLPGTSGSTLSYEQYF
TRBD1	.	TRBV28	TRBJ1-6	TGTGCCAGCAGTTCTCAGGACAGGGATAATTCACCCCTCCACTTT	CASSSQDRDNSPLHF
TRBD1	.	TRBV19	TRBJ1-1	TGTGCCAGTAGCCCCCCTTGGACAGGAGAAGCTTTCTTT	CASSPPWTGEAFF
TRBD1	.	TRBV10-3	TRBJ1-1	TGTGCCATCAGTGGGGGGACAGGGTGGAGGGTGAACACTGAAGCTTTCTTT	CAISGGTGWRVNTEAFF
TRBD2	.	TRBV6-4	TRBJ2-1	TGTGCCAGCAGTGACTCAGGACTAGCTACGGATGAGCAGTTCTTC	CASSDSGLATDEQFF
TRBD1	.	TRBV13	TRBJ2-7	TGTGCCAGCAGCTTAGGGACAGGGCGGGCCTCCTACGAGCAGTACTTC	CASSLGTGRASYEQYF
TRBD2	.	TRBV6-5	TRBJ2-5	TGTGCCAGCAGTCCCGGGGGGGCCCAACAAGAGACCCAGTACTTC	CASSPGGAQQETQYF
.	many	TRBV15	TRBJ1-5	TGTGCCACCAGCATACAGAGGGAAGGACAGCCCCAGCATTTT	CATSIQREGQPQHF
TRBD1	.	TRBV11-3	TRBJ2-2	TGTGCCAGCAGCTTAGGGGGACAGACCACCGGGGAGCTGTTTTTT	CASSLGGQTTGELFF
TRBD1	few	TRBV5-1	TRBJ1-2	TGCGCCAGCAGCTCCACCGGGACAGGGATTAACTATGGCTACACCTTC	CASSSTGTGINYGYTF
.	.	TRBV6-5	TRBJ1-1	TGTGCCAGCACGGGTCCGTGGGCTGAAGCTTTCTTT	CASTGPWAEAFF
TRBD2	.	TRBV18	TRBJ2-1	TGTGCCAGCTCAGGGGGAGGGCCCACTGAGCAGTTCTTC	CASSGGGPTEQFF
TRBD2	.	TRBV4-2	TRBJ2-2	TGTGCCAGCAGCCAAGTGGGAGCGGGGGGGCCCGACACCGGGGAGCTGTTTTTT	CASSQVGAGGPDTGELFF
.	.	TRBV29-1	TRBJ1-3	TGCAGCGCCTTAGACGGACTCTCTGGAAACACCATATATTTT	CSALDGLSGNTIYF
.	.	TRBV2	TRBJ2-1	TGTGCCAGCAGTAGGGAGATTGACAATGAGCAGTTCTTC	CASSREIDNEQFF
.	.	TRBV5-4	TRBJ1-3	TGTGCCAGCAGCTTGGACAGGCGCCATCAAGCCTCTGGAAACACCATATATTTT	CASSLDRRHQASGNTIYF
.	.	TRBV27	TRBJ1-6	TGTGCCAGCAGTTCCGGTTACGGGGAAGGTTCACCCCTCCACTTT	CASSSGYGEGSPLHF
.	.	TRBV14	TRBJ1-3	TGTGCCAGCAGCCGGACAGCTCCTAGCACCATATATTTT	CASSRTAPSTIYF
.	.	TRBV5-3	TRBJ2-7	TGTGCCAGAAGCGGAACAGGGGGGGTCGACGAGCAGTACTTC	CARSGTGGVDEQYF
TRBD1	.	TRBV6-5	TRBJ1-5	TGTGCCAGCAATTCGGGACAGTCGGATCAGCCCCAGCATTTT	CASNSGQSDQPQHF
.	.	TRBV9	TRBJ2-1	TGTGCCAGCAGCGCTTTGTACCCCTCCCCAACGGGAGTCATTAACAATGAGCAGTTCTTC	CASSALYPSPTGVINNEQFF
.	.	TRBV18	TRBJ2-2	TGTGCCAGCTCACAAGGGACACCCGGGTCCGGGGAGCTGTTTTTT	CASSQGTPGSGELFF
TRBD1	few	TRBV5-1	TRBJ2-2	TGCGCCAGCAGCCCCGGACAGGGTGGATGGGAGCTGTTTTTT	CASSPGQGGWELFF
.	.	TRBV11-3	TRBJ2-1	TGTGCCAGCAGCATCGGGACAAACAATGAGCAGTTCTTC	CASSIGTNNEQFF
TRBD1	few	TRBV6-5	TRBJ1-2	TGTGCCACCACAGGGGGCTATGGCTACACCTTC	CATTGGYGYTF
.	.	TRBV6-5	TRBJ1-5	TGTGCCAGCAGGGCAAATAGCAATCAGCCCCAGCATTTT	CASRANSNQPQHF
TRBD2	.	TRBV19	TRBJ2-3	TGTGCCAGTAAGGCCGGTAGCGGGTATGCAGATACGCAGTATTTT	CASKAGSGYADTQYF
.	.	TRBV7-9	TRBJ1-1	TGTGCCAGCAGCTTTAGGGGGATGACGGGGAACACTGAAGCTTTCTTT	CASSFRGMTGNTEAFF
.	.	TRBV30	TRBJ1-4	TGTGCCTGGAGAGAGGGGGTGAGGGAAAAACTGTTTTTT	CAWREGVREKLFF
.	.	TRBV5-4	TRBJ2-4	TGTGCCAGCAGCTTGAAGCTAGGGGAAGCCAAAAACATTCAGTACTTC	CASSLKLGEAKNIQYF
.	.	TRBV5-8	TRBJ2-7	TGTGCCAGCAGCTTAGGACGGGGAAGTGGCGAGCAGTACTTC	CASSLGRGSGEQYF
TRBD1	few	TRBV18	TRBJ1-2	TGTGCCAGCTCACAACAAACAGGGGAAGCTAACTATGGCTACACCTTC	CASSQQTGEANYGYTF
.	.	TRBV2	TRBJ1-4	TGTGCCAGCAGTAAGGCGGGGTTTAATGAAAAACTGTTTTTT	CASSKAGFNEKLFF
.	once	TRBV3-1/TRBV3-2	TRBJ2-1	TGTGCCAGCAGCCAAGATGAGCGCCCGAGGAATGAGCAGTTCTTC	CASSQDERPRNEQFF
TRBD1	.	TRBV11-2	TRBJ2-3	TGTGCCAGCAGCTTGGGACAGGGGTACGATACGCAGTATTTT	CASSLGQGYDTQYF
TRBD1	.	TRBV5-1	TRBJ2-7	TGCGCCAGCAGCTTGGATGGACAGGGACGGTCCTACGAGCAGTACTTC	CASSLDGQGRSYEQYF
.	.	TRBV5-1	TRBJ2-2	TGCGCCAGCAGCTTTACGGTGACCGGGGAGCTGTTTTTT	CASSFTVTGELFF
.	.	TRBV6-1	TRBJ2-5	TGTGCCAGCACTCCAGCGGGCGCGAAAGAGACCCAGTACTTC	CASTPAGAKETQYF
.	.	TRBV5-1	TRBJ2-5	TGCGCCAGCAGCAGGACCGGGACAAACCAAGAGACCCAGTACTTC	CASSRTGTNQETQYF
.	.	TRBV4-1	TRBJ2-7	TGCGCCAGCAGCCAAGATAGTCAGGGGTCCGTTTCCTACGAGCAGTACTTC	CASSQDSQGSVSYEQYF
.	.	TRBV28	TRBJ1-2	TGTGCCAGCGACCAGGGAAACTATGGCTACACCTTC	CASDQGNYGYTF
TRBD2	once	TRBV6-1	TRBJ2-5	TGTGCCAGCAGTGAGCGGGGTAGCGGGACGGAGACCCAGTACTTC	CASSERGSGTETQYF
.	.	TRBV7-2	TRBJ2-5	TGTGCCAGCAGCTTATTGAGAGAGACCCAGTACTTC	CASSLLRETQYF
.	.	TRBV6-6	TRBJ1-1	TGTGCCAGCCTAACAGGAACTGAAGCTTTCTTT	CASLTGTEAFF
.	once	TRBV4-2	TRBJ1-4	TGTGCCAGCAGCCATTTCCGCGGAGGGGCCACTCCAACTAATGAAAAACTGTTTTTT	CASSHFRGGATPTNEKLFF
TRBD2	few	TRBV6-5	TRBJ2-7	TGTGCCAGCAGTAAACGGACTAGCGGCTACGAGCAGTACTTC	CASSKRTSGYEQYF
.	.	TRBV7-6	TRBJ2-5	TGTGCCAGCAGCCGAGGGCAAAGCGGAACGGGAGAGACCCAGTACTTC	CASSRGQSGTGETQYF
TRBD1	.	TRBV23-1	TRBJ1-2	TGCGCCAGCAGTCAATCGGGACAGGGGTTGATGGGCTACACCTTC	CASSQSGQGLMGYTF
TRBD1	.	TRBV6-2/TRBV6-3	TRBJ2-2	TGTGCCAGCAGTTACTCGGCGACAGGGGACACCGGGGAGCTGTTTTTT	CASSYSATGDTGELFF
.	.	TRBV25-1	TRBJ1-6	TGTGCCAGCAGTGAAGGCAGTCGAAATTCACCCCTCCACTTT	CASSEGSRNSPLHF
TRBD1	.	TRBV28	TRBJ1-5	TGTGCCAGCAGTCCAGGGGACAGTCGTGCTAGAGGTCAGCCCCAGCATTTT	CASSPGDSRARGQPQHF